This T cell receptor (beta chain) was obtained from a study of blood T cell repertoires in COVID-19. Overall study: COVID-19 samples collected from the United States, Italy and Spain covered acute and convalescent phases. T cells, B-cell-depleted T cells, or PBMCs supplied cDNA or gDNA.

Original methodology: Counts of nucleated cells, estimated from reference gene primer amplification, were obtained. Sequencing used immunoSEQ multiplex PCR; TCRdb keeps in-frame clones, though not all of them. The DNA was the basis for D and trimming; V, J and clone size are from that table. The sample consists of hundreds of thousands of clones, roughly 89% of them appearing once. There are 13 residues in the CDR3. V was shortened by 3 bases and J by 3 bases, with 8 bases between the two germline ends. Germline V gives CDR1 SGHNT, CDR2 YENEEA. The J gene is TRBJ1-2, the V gene TRBV11-3; the D is unclear. Input material: peripheral blood. The sequence was collected from a woman aged 18-29 years who had recovered from COVID-19. Here the CDR3 DNA reads TGTGCCAGCAGCTTCAGTTCCCACTATGGCTACACCTTC. Translating it yields CASSFSSHYGYTF.